This T cell receptor beta chain stems from a study of blood T cell repertoires in COVID-19. Study-wide context: Whether acute or convalescent, the COVID-19 samples came from the United States, Italy and Spain.

The CDR3 runs to 14 residues. With V trimmed by 4 bases and J by 6 bases, 6 bases remained unmatched. The germline CDR1 and CDR2 sequences are SGHRS and YFSETQ. Assay: immunoSEQ multiplex PCR; the TCRdb copy retains only in-frame clones and omits some. The table shows 200,000 to 300,000 clones, with over 80% occurring only once. The specimen sequenced was peripheral blood. The V and J genes are TRBV5-1 and TRBJ1-5, with TRBD1 matching over 8 bases. The sequence was obtained from an older woman with active or convalescent COVID-19. Here the CDR3 DNA reads TGCGCCAGCAGCCCTGGACAGGGCGGTCAGCCCCAGCATTTT. Translating it yields CASSPGQGGQPQHF. Complete variable domain (other parts from reference TRBV5-1 and TRBJ1-5): KAGVTQTPRYLIKTRGQQVTLSCSPISGHRSVSWYQQTPGQGLQFLFEYFSETQRNKGNFPGRFSGRQFSNSRSEMNVSTLELGDSALYLCASSPGQGGQPQHFGDGTRLSIL.